This TCR beta chain appears in the sequencing data of a study of shared clonotypes between healthy human individuals. The investigators split CD4+ cells into a CD45RA+ naive subset and a CD45RA-negative memory subset. There are a few counts of this clone. Other nucleotide sequences in the sample specify the same CDR3. Investigators spread the genomic DNA of each subset evenly over several immunoSEQ plates. Data came from immunoSEQ multiplex PCR; TCRdb stores just in-frame clones and leaves some out. The table has some 2,000,000 clones, 90% to 95% seen once; the top ten hold 0.13%. The clonotype comes from a man aged 18 to 30 in good health. Sequencing was carried out using naive CD4+ T cells sorted from blood. Stated subset: CD45RA+ positively selected.

CDR3 sequence reads: CASSVGAGYGYTF. The CDR3 nucleotides read TGTGCCAGCAGCGTAGGGGCAGGCTATGGCTACACCTTC. The J gene is TRBJ1-2, the V gene TRBV9; D not certain. This CDR3 is 13 amino acids long. CDR1 and CDR2 (germline): SGDLS, YYNGEE. V lost 0 bases and J 4 bases, leaving 7 bases between the germline ends.